The 13 T cell receptor beta chains given below trace back to one sample, sequenced in a study of blood T cells in healthy people across ages. A second roughly 6 to 12 cycle PCR used barcoded and J-beta primers. TCRdb itself ran the 5' RACE reads through MiXCR, one entry per CDR3 protein. The sample lists roughly 1,800,000 distinct CDR3 sequences, around half seen once, with 2.1% in the top ten. The sequencing input was blood. These receptors all stem from a middle-aged woman in good health.

This clonotype was seen just once. The V gene is TRBV20-1, the J gene TRBJ2-3; 9 bases line up with TRBD2. The length of the CDR3 is 16 residues. V shed 6 bases and J 1 base; nucleotides not matched to a gene: 11. Germline V gene lookup returns CDR1 DFQATT and CDR2 SNEGSKA (reference sequence). Here the CDR3 DNA reads TGCAGTGCCCTCTCGCGGGAGGGAGATCGCACAGATACGCAGTATTTT. It encodes CSALSREGDRTDTQYF.

This clonotype was seen only a few times. The chain carries TRBV15 and TRBJ1-4; D not certain. Germline CDR1 is LNHNV and CDR2 is YYDKDF (reference sequence). Trimming cost V 3 bases and J 8 bases, with 4 bases left between them. The CDR3 consists of 11 residues. The CDR3 reads CATSSSEKLFF. The CDR3 nucleotides read TGTGCCACCAGCAGCAGCGAAAAACTGTTTTTT. Full variable domain (rest looked up from reference TRBV15 and TRBJ1-4): DAMVIQNPRYQVTQFGKPVTLSCSQTLNHNVMYWYQQKSSQAPKLLFHYYDKDFNNEADTPDNFQSRRPNTSFCFLDIRSPGLGDTAMYLCATSSSEKLFFGSGTQLSVL.

The genes are TRBV15 and TRBJ1-1; 8 nucleotides agree with TRBD1. Germline lookup yields CDR1 LNHNV and CDR2 YYDKDF (reference sequence). V shed 8 bases, J shed 6 bases, and the junction held 2 bases outside the gene matches. The CDR3 length is 11 residues. CDR3 DNA sequence: TGTGCCACCCGGACAGGGCCTGAAGCTTTCTTT. Residues: CATRTGPEAFF.

DNA for the CDR3: TGTGCCAGCAGTTTAGTGGGGGTAGCCAAAAACATTCAGTACTTC. Protein product: CASSLVGVAKNIQYF. The chain links TRBV12-3 or TRBV12-4 to TRBJ2-4, with D possibly being TRBD1 or TRBD2 (5 bases each). Trimming cost V 1 base and J 0 bases, with 7 bases left between them. The length of the CDR3 is 15 residues.

This clonotype was picked up a small number of times. V usage is TRBV7-9 and J usage is TRBJ2-5; TRBD2 aligns across 9 bases. The CDR3 runs 17 residues. Unmatched junction bases numbered 12, after V lost 7 bases and J lost 0 bases. Germline V gene sequence: CDR1 SEHNR, CDR2 FQNEAQ (reference sequence). The CDR3 sequence: CASTPKAGGPYQETQYF. The CDR3 DNA reads TGTGCCAGCACCCCAAAAGCGGGGGGCCCTTACCAAGAGACCCAGTACTTC.

This clonotype was recorded a few times. The chain links TRBV5-1 to TRBJ1-1; TRBD1 matches 9 bases. The CDR3 contains 14 residues. V lost 2 bases to trimming and J lost 4 bases; unmatched junction nucleotides: 3. CDR1 and CDR2 from the germline V gene are SGHRS and YFSETQ. CDR3 loop: CASSLQGAGTEAFF. The DNA of the CDR3 is TGCGCCAGCAGCTTACAGGGGGCGGGCACTGAAGCTTTCTTT.

V usage is TRBV6-5 and J usage is TRBJ1-2; D is possibly TRBD1 (6 bases). The CDR3 totals 14 residues. CDR1 and CDR2 from the germline V gene are MNHEY and SVGAGI. V was shortened by 5 bases and J by 1 base, with 11 bases between the two germline ends. CDR3 DNA sequence: TGTGCCAGCAGTACGCGACAGGTTAACTATGGCTACACCTTC. It yields the protein CASSTRQVNYGYTF.

The chain links TRBV15 to TRBJ2-1, with 13 bases fitting TRBD2. Looked up from germline, CDR1 is LNHNV and CDR2 is YYDKDF (reference sequence). With 4 bases clipped from V and 0 bases from J, the junction kept 12 bases outside the gene matches. CDR3 length: 20 amino acids. The DNA for the CDR3 is TGTGCCACCAGCATCGAAGGACTAGCGGGGGAATTTAGCTCCTACAATGAGCAGTTCTTC. This encodes CATSIEGLAGEFSSYNEQFF. The entire variable domain, with the rest obtained from reference TRBV15 and TRBJ2-1, is as follows: DAMVIQNPRYQVTQFGKPVTLSCSQTLNHNVMYWYQQKSSQAPKLLFHYYDKDFNNEADTPDNFQSRRPNTSFCFLDIRSPGLGDTAMYLCATSIEGLAGEFSSYNEQFFGPGTRLTVL.

A few counts support this clonotype. CDR3: CASSEFRTEQETQYF. The CDR3 DNA follows: TGTGCCAGCAGTGAATTTAGGACAGAGCAAGAGACCCAGTACTTC. The chain links TRBV25-1 to TRBJ2-5; D possibly corresponds to TRBD1 (6 bases). Germline CDR1 and CDR2: MGHDK and SYGVNS. V was pared by 1 base and J by 2 bases, with 11 bases between. This CDR3 has 15 residues. Variable domain in full (rest from reference TRBV25-1 and TRBJ2-5): EADIYQTPRYLVIGTGKKITLECSQTMGHDKMYWYQQDPGMELHLIHYSYGVNSTEKGDLSSESTVSRIRTEHFPLTLESARPSHTSQYLCASSEFRTEQETQYFGPGTRLLVL.

The V and J genes are TRBV5-1 and TRBJ2-7; D is unclear. This CDR3 contains 14 residues. Germline CDR1 and CDR2: SGHRS and YFSETQ. The V and J ends lost 0 bases and 3 bases respectively, with 10 bases between them. The CDR3, as DNA: TGCGCCAGCAGCTTGGTGGCAGAGAACTACGAGCAGTACTTC. Protein: CASSLVAENYEQYF.

The V call is TRBV28, the J call TRBJ2-1; TRBD1 is a possible D gene (5 bases). The CDR3 has 15 residues. Germline V gene data show CDR1 as MDHEN and CDR2 as SYDVKM. Trimming took 7 bases from V and 3 from J, leaving 16 bases between them. CDR3 in DNA: TGTGCCAGCACCCCGGCAGGGCGTTACTACAATGAGCAGTTCTTC. Translation: CASTPAGRYYNEQFF. Filled out from reference TRBV28 and TRBJ2-1, the complete variable domain reads DVKVTQSSRYLVKRTGEKVFLECVQDMDHENMFWYRQDPGLGLRLIYFSYDVKMKEKGDIPEGYSVSREKKERFSLILESASTNQTSMYLCASTPAGRYYNEQFFGPGTRLTVL.

This chain joins TRBV28 and TRBJ2-1; tentative D call: TRBD2 (6 bases). With the DNA end fitting TRBJ2-7 better, the J assignment may be wrong. This CDR3 contains 17 residues. Per germline, CDR1 MDHEN and CDR2 SYDVKM. The CDR3 is CASSLSRDWALYYEQYF. The CDR3 nucleotides are TGTGCCAGCAGTTTATCCCGGGACTGGGCCCTCTACTACGAGCAGTACTTC.

The chain recombines TRBV3-1 with TRBJ1-1; possible D gene TRBD1, 5 bases. Germline CDR1 reads LGHDT; CDR2 reads YNNKEL (reference sequence). Trimming removed 5 bases from V and 6 bases from J, with 10 bases in between. This CDR3 contains 12 residues. CDR3 amino acids: CASSDVRAEAFF. CDR3 bases: TGTGCCAGCAGCGATGTCAGGGCTGAAGCTTTCTTT.